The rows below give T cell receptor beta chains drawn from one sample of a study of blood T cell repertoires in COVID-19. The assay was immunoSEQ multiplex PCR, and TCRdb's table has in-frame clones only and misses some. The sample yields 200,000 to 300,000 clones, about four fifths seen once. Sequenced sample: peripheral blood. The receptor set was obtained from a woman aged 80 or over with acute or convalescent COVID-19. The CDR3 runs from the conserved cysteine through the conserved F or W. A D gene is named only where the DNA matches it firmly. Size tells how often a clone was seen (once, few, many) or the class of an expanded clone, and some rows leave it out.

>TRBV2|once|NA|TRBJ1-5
CASSGGKGQSNQPQHF
TGTGCCAGCAGTGGGGGTAAAGGACAGAGCAATCAGCCCCAGCATTTT
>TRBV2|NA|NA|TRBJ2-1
CASCSGGNEQFF
TGTGCCAGCTGCTCGGGTGGGAATGAGCAGTTCTTC
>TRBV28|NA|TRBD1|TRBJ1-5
CASSLSGTGRQPQHF
TGTGCCAGCAGTTTATCTGGGACAGGGAGGCAGCCCCAGCATTTT
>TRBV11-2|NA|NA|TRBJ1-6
CASRQRGKGSPLHF
TGTGCCAGCAGACAACGGGGAAAGGGATCACCCCTCCACTTT
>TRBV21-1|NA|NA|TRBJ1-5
CASSKGEGCGTGYQPQHF
TGTGCCAGCAGCAAAGGTGAGGGGTGCGGGACAGGCTATCAGCCCCAGCATTTT
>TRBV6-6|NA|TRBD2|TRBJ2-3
CASSLIPGLAGGASTDTQYF
TGTGCCAGCAGCTTAATCCCGGGACTAGCGGGGGGTGCTAGCACAGATACGCAGTATTTT
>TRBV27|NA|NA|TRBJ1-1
CASSWALNTEAFF
TGTGCCAGCAGTTGGGCCCTGAACACTGAAGCTTTCTTT
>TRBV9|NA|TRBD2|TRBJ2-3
CASSSGLATGSTDTQYF
TGTGCCAGCAGCTCGGGACTAGCTACGGGGAGCACAGATACGCAGTATTTT
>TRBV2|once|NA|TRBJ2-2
CASSEFGYTGELFF
TGTGCCAGCAGTGAGTTCGGTTACACCGGGGAGCTGTTTTTT
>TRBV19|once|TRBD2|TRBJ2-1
CASSPSTSGGYNEQFF
TGTGCCAGTAGTCCATCGACTAGCGGGGGCTACAATGAGCAGTTCTTC
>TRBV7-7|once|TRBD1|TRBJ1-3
CASSADRGPSSGNTIYF
TGTGCTAGCAGCGCAGACAGGGGGCCTAGCTCTGGAAACACCATATATTTT
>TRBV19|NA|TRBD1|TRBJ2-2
CASSLDRAGTGELFF
TGTGCCAGTAGCCTAGACAGGGCTGGCACCGGGGAGCTGTTTTTT
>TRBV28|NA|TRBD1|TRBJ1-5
CASSLSRDRGGNQPQHF
TGTGCCAGCAGTTTGTCCCGGGACAGGGGAGGCAATCAGCCCCAGCATTTT
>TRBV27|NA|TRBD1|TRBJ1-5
CASSQGQGAGQPQHF
TGTGCCAGCAGTCAAGGACAGGGGGCGGGTCAGCCCCAGCATTTT
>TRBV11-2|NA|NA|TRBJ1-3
CASSLDYSTVSGNTIYF
TGTGCCAGCAGCTTAGATTACTCGACAGTCTCTGGAAACACCATATATTTT
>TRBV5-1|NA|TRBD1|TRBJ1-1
CASWAGDRNTEAFF
TGCGCCAGTTGGGCAGGGGACAGGAACACTGAAGCTTTCTTT
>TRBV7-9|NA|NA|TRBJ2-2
CAGGGRENTGELFF
TGTGCCGGGGGGGGCAGAGAGAACACCGGGGAGCTGTTTTTT